The 16 T cell receptor beta chains reported below all come from one sample, sequenced in a study of T-cell reconstitution after alpha-beta-depleted transplantation in children. Unique molecular identifiers were incorporated during preparation of the TCRbeta library. TCRdb reanalysed the PCR reads using MiXCR and keeps one entry per CDR3 protein. This sample yields more than 450,000 distinct CDR3 sequences, of which about 18% are seen a single time; 2.5% to 4% belongs to the top ten. The sequenced sample was PBMCs from the stem cell graft donor, obtained from the stem cell graft. The receptors derive from a human donor who donated a stem cell graft to a child with acute lymphoblastic leukemia.

This chain joins TRBV20-1 and TRBJ1-6; D possibly corresponds to TRBD1 (5 bases). The CDR3 totals 17 residues. The germline V gene has CDR1 DFQATT and CDR2 SNEGSKA (reference sequence). V lost 0 bases and J 3 bases, leaving 15 bases between the germline ends. The CDR3 is CSARDFSGINYNSPLHF. CDR3 in DNA: TGCAGTGCTAGAGATTTTTCAGGGATTAACTATAATTCACCCCTCCACTTT.

This clonotype was found a few times. This chain uses TRBV27 with TRBJ2-7; D perhaps matches TRBD1 (6 bases). The V end lost 5 bases, the J end lost 2 bases, and 19 bases lay between the germline ends. The germline CDR1 and CDR2 sequences are MNHEY and SMNVEV (reference sequence). This CDR3 comprises 16 residues. The CDR3 bases are TGTGCCAGCAGTCTTAGAGGCGGACAGAACACCTACGAGCAGTACTTC. Translation: CASSLRGGQNTYEQYF.

This clonotype has more than one count but fewer than ten. This chain links TRBV19 with TRBJ2-1, with a tentative D call TRBD1 (6 bases). Germline V gives CDR1 LNHDA, CDR2 SQIVND (reference sequence). Deletions cut 8 bases from V and 9 bases from J, with 11 bases between. There are 11 residues in the CDR3. The CDR3 is CASQGGGEQFF. The CDR3 coding sequence is TGTGCCAGTCAAGGGGGTGGTGAGCAGTTCTTC.

This clonotype was picked up many times. The rearrangement uses TRBV3-1 and TRBJ2-2, with D unclear. CDR3 length: 19 amino acids. Germline V gives CDR1 LGHDT, CDR2 YNNKEL (reference sequence). Trimming removed 0 bases from V and 0 bases from J, with 17 bases in between. CDR3 DNA: TGTGCCAGCAGCCAAGATCTTGGCAGTGAGAGGCCGAACACCGGGGAGCTGTTTTTT. Its protein product is CASSQDLGSERPNTGELFF.

This clonotype was detected a few times. The gene calls are TRBV12-3 or TRBV12-4 and TRBJ1-5; 8 bases are a match to TRBD1. This CDR3 is 15 amino acids long. V dropped 7 bases and J dropped 4; count of bases not matched to a gene: 9. CDR3 sequence reads: CASKFEDRANQPQHF. CDR3 bases: TGTGCCAGCAAGTTTGAGGACAGGGCAAATCAGCCCCAGCATTTT.

The chain uses TRBV19 and TRBJ2-7; D unresolved. This CDR3 contains 13 residues. Trimming removed 4 bases at V and 3 bases at J, with 10 bases between. Germline V lookup: CDR1 LNHDA, CDR2 SQIVND (reference sequence). CDR3 amino acids: CASSNGLGYEQYF. In DNA, the CDR3 is TGTGCCAGTAGTAATGGCTTGGGCTACGAGCAGTACTTC.

This clonotype turned up a few times. This chain joins TRBV19 and TRBJ2-6; unclear D gene. The CDR3 extends over 15 amino acids. Germline-derived CDR1 and CDR2 are LNHDA and SQIVND (reference sequence). Trimming took off 7 bases at V and 1 base at J, with 11 bases between the two ends. CDR3 sequence reads: CASTIDGSGANVLTF. Written as DNA, the CDR3 is TGTGCCAGTACCATAGATGGGTCTGGGGCCAACGTCCTGACTTTC.

Only a few counts were recorded for this clonotype. The chain combines TRBV5-1 with TRBJ1-1; TRBD1 matches at 7 bases. The CDR3 covers 17 residues. Germline V gene data show CDR1 as SGHRS and CDR2 as YFSETQ. Trimming cost V 4 bases and J 2 bases; bases outside gene matches: 14. The CDR3 is CASSPTTGNVINTEAFF. The DNA of the CDR3 is TGCGCCAGCAGCCCTACGACAGGGAACGTTATCAACACTGAAGCTTTCTTT.

This rearrangement joins TRBV5-1 to TRBJ2-3; the match to TRBD2 covers 7 bases. CDR1 and CDR2 (germline): SGHRS, YFSETQ. V shed 4 bases, J shed 6 bases, and the junction held 8 bases outside the gene matches. The CDR3 is made up of 14 amino acids. The CDR3 DNA reads TGCGCCAGCAGCAAGACGGGGACTACCGATACGCAGTATTTT. Amino acid sequence: CASSKTGTTDTQYF.

This clonotype was counted between two and nine times. The V and J genes are TRBV7-9 and TRBJ1-6; the match to TRBD1 covers 8 bases. From germline, CDR1 is SEHNR and CDR2 FQNEAQ (reference sequence). V lost 8 bases, J lost 6 bases, and 9 bases stayed unmatched. The CDR3 has 15 residues. The CDR3: CASEPSGGFNSPLHF. The DNA of the CDR3 is TGTGCCAGCGAGCCCTCAGGGGGCTTTAATTCACCCCTCCACTTT.

This clonotype was seen more than once but under ten times. The chain recombines TRBV5-1 with TRBJ2-3; 13 bases align to TRBD2. The CDR3 runs 15 residues. After removal of 3 bases from V and 6 bases from J, the junction contained 4 bases not matched to a gene. Germline values: CDR1 SGHRS, CDR2 YFSETQ. CDR3 in DNA: TGCGCCAGCAGCTGGGGACTAGCGGGAATGGATACGCAGTATTTT. This codes for CASSWGLAGMDTQYF.

In its sample, this clonotype was seen a few times. The V call is TRBV4-1, the J call TRBJ2-2, with a tentative D call TRBD2 (5 bases). Germline lookup yields CDR1 MGHRA and CDR2 YSYEKL. The length of the CDR3 is 13 residues. V was clipped by 2 bases and J by 11 bases, with 12 bases between them. The CDR3 nucleotides read TGCGCCAGCAGCCAATGGGGAGATCGTGAGCTGTTTTTT. This gives the protein CASSQWGDRELFF.

Written as DNA, the CDR3 is TGTGCCAGCAGTAATCCCGGGACCACGCGGGCAGATACGCAGTATTTT. Encoded protein: CASSNPGTTRADTQYF. The gene calls are TRBV6-1 and TRBJ2-3; D may match TRBD1 or TRBD2 (5 bases each). Trimming took 5 bases from V and 4 from J, leaving 19 bases between them. Germline assignment: CDR1 MNHNS and CDR2 SASEGT. The CDR3 has 16 residues.

CDR3 in amino acids: CASSPGDRYQETQYF. The DNA for the CDR3 is TGTGCCAGCTCACCGGGGGACCGATACCAAGAGACCCAGTACTTC. The J gene is TRBJ2-5, the V gene TRBV18, with D perhaps matching TRBD1 or TRBD2 (5 bases each). Deletions cut 3 bases from V and 0 bases from J, with 11 bases between. This CDR3 spans 15 amino acids. In germline, CDR1 is KGHSH, CDR2 LQKENI.

This chain joins TRBV9 and TRBJ2-1, with 14 bases lining up with TRBD2. From germline, CDR1 is SGDLS and CDR2 YYNGEE. The CDR3 spans 17 residues. V gave up 0 bases and J gave up 8 bases; unmatched junction bases: 7. CDR3 nucleotide sequence: TGTGCCAGCAGCGTAGAGGGACTAGCGGGAGAGAGCGATGAGCAGTTCTTC. Protein product: CASSVEGLAGESDEQFF.

This chain uses TRBV5-4 with TRBJ2-1; D is ambiguous. This CDR3 is built from 14 residues. Germline V gene sequence: CDR1 SGHNT, CDR2 YYREEE (reference sequence). With 3 bases removed from V and 8 bases from J, the gap between germline ends came to 15 bases. The CDR3 bases are TGTGCCAGCAGCTGGAGTGTCCGGAGTCATGAGCAGTTCTTC. It translates to CASSWSVRSHEQFF.